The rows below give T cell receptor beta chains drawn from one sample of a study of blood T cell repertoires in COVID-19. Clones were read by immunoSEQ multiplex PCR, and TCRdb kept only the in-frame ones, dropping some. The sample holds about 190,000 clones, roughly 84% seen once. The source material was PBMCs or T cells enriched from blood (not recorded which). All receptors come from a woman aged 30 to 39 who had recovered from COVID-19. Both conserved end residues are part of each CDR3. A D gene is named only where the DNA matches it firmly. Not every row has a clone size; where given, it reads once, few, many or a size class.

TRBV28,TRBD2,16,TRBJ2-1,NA,TGTGCCAGCAGTACGACTAGCGGGGCCCCCTACAATGAGCAGTTCTTC,CASSTTSGAPYNEQFF
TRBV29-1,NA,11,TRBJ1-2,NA,TGCAGCGTATCACAGAACTATGGCTACACCTTC,CSVSQNYGYTF
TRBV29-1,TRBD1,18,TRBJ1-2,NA,TGCAGCGTTACACCTCGGCCTGGGACAGGGGGCGTCCACTATGGCTACACCTTC,CSVTPRPGTGGVHYGYTF
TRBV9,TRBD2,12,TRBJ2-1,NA,TGTGCCAGCAGCGGATCGGGAGGGCAGCAGTTCTTC,CASSGSGGQQFF
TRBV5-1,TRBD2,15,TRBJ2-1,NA,TGCGCCAGCAGCTCCGGGACTACACGAAACAATGAGCAGTTCTTC,CASSSGTTRNNEQFF
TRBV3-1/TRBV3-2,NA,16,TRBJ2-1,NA,TGTGCCAGCAGCCACGCGTCTACTCGAGGCTACAATGAGCAGTTCTTC,CASSHASTRGYNEQFF
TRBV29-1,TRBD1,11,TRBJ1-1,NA,TGCAGCGCAGACAGGGGCACTGAAGCTTTCTTT,CSADRGTEAFF
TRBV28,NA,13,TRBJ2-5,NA,TGTGCCAGCAGCCGCCGGGATTTGGAGACCCAGTACTTC,CASSRRDLETQYF
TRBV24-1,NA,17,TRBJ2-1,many,TGTGCCACCTCCCCCACCAGCGGGCCAGCTAAGTACAATGAGCAGTTCTTC,CATSPTSGPAKYNEQFF
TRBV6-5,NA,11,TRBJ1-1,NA,TGTGCCAGCAGTCCAGGGACTGAAGCTTTCTTT,CASSPGTEAFF
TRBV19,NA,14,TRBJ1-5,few,TGTGCCAGTATCGGACAATATAGCAATCAGCCCCAGCATTTT,CASIGQYSNQPQHF
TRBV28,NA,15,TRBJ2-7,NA,TGTGCCAGCAGTCCCCCTGCGACCGGAGCATACGAGCAGTACTTC,CASSPPATGAYEQYF
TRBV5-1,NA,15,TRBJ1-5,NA,TGCGCCAGCAGCTTGGGGGGACTGGGCGGTCAGCCCCAGCATTTT,CASSLGGLGGQPQHF
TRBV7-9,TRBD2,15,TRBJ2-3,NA,TGTGCCAGCAGCTTAACTAGCGGGGGGGCAGATACGCAGTATTTT,CASSLTSGGADTQYF
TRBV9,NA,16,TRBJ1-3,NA,TGTGCCAGCAGAAAGGGCGGGGAGGCCGGTGGAAACACCATATATTTT,CASRKGGEAGGNTIYF
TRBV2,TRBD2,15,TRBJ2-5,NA,TGTGCCAGCAGTGAGGTGGGAGGGGTGGCAGAGACCCAGTACTTC,CASSEVGGVAETQYF
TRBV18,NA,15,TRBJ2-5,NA,TGTGCCAGCTCACCATTTATTACGGGACAAGAGACCCAGTACTTC,CASSPFITGQETQYF
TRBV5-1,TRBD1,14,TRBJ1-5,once,TGCGCCAGCAGCCCCACAGGGGTCAATCAGCCCCAGCATTTT,CASSPTGVNQPQHF
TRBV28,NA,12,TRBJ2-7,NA,TGTGCCAGCAGTGCGAACTACTACGAGCAGTACTTC,CASSANYYEQYF
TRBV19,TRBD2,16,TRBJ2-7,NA,TGTGCCAGTAGTATCTCTCCCGGGGAGGGAAGGTACGAGCAGTACTTC,CASSISPGEGRYEQYF
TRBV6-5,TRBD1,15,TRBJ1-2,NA,TGTGCCAGCAGTTACCGGGACAGGGGGCACTATGGCTACACCTTC,CASSYRDRGHYGYTF
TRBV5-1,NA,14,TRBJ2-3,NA,TGCGCCAGCAGCTTCCGGGGGAGCACAGATACGCAGTATTTT,CASSFRGSTDTQYF
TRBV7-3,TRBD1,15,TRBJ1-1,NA,TGTGCCAGCAGCTTAGGGGGACAGGGGCGCACTGAAGCTTTCTTT,CASSLGGQGRTEAFF
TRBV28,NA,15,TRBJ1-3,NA,TGTGCCAGCAGCCCTGGGGGGGTATCTGGAAACACCATATATTTT,CASSPGGVSGNTIYF
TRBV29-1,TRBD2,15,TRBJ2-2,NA,TGCAGCGTTGAAGTACTAGCGGAGAACACCGGGGAGCTGTTTTTT,CSVEVLAENTGELFF
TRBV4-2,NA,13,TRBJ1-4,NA,TGTGCCAGCAGCCCCGGGGCTAATGAAAAACTGTTTTTT,CASSPGANEKLFF
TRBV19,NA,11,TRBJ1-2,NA,TGTGCCAGTAACCCAGGCTATGGCTACACCTTC,CASNPGYGYTF
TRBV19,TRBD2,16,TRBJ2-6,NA,TGTGCCAGTAGAAGGTGGGAGGGCTCTGGGGCCAACGTCCTGACTTTC,CASRRWEGSGANVLTF
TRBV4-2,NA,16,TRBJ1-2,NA,TGTGCCAGCAGCCCAAGCATGGGGCAAACGGAGTATGGCTACACCTTC,CASSPSMGQTEYGYTF
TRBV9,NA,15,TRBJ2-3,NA,TGTGCCAGCAGCGCCCCAGGTACAGGGACAGATACGCAGTATTTT,CASSAPGTGTDTQYF
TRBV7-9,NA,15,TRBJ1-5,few,TGTGCCAGCAGCTTAGTCAGTCCGGGGGATCAGCCCCAGCATTTT,CASSLVSPGDQPQHF
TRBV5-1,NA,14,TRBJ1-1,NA,TGCGCCAGCAGTTCTACCTTTATGAACACTGAAGCTTTCTTT,CASSSTFMNTEAFF
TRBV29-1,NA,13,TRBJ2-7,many,TGCAGCGTTGAGGAACGGCCCGCAGGCGAGCAGTACTTC,CSVEERPAGEQYF
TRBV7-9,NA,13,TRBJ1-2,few,TGTGCCAGCAGCTTCGAGACAGCCGGTGGCTACACCTTC,CASSFETAGGYTF
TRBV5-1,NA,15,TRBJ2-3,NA,TGCGCCAGCGCCGAAAGGGACTCTCTCACAGATACGCAGTATTTT,CASAERDSLTDTQYF
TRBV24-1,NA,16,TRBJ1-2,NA,TGTGCCACCAGTGACCATCGATATACAGGGCTGAGCGGCTACACCTTC,CATSDHRYTGLSGYTF
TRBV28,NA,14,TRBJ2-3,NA,TGTGCCAGCAGTTTAATCCAGGGGTGGGATACGCAGTATTTT,CASSLIQGWDTQYF
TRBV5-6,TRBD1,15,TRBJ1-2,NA,TGTGCCAGCAGCTTGAGAGGGGGCGCAGACTATGGCTACACCTTC,CASSLRGGADYGYTF
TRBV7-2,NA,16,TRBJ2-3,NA,TGTGCCAGCAGCTTAGTTCTTGGCGGTGGGACAGATACGCAGTATTTT,CASSLVLGGGTDTQYF
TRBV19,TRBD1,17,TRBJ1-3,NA,TGTGCCAGTAGTTCCCTTCGGACAGGCAGCTCTGGAAACACCATATATTTT,CASSSLRTGSSGNTIYF
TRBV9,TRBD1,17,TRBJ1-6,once,TGTGCCAGCAGCGTAGGGGTCGACAGGGTGGGTAATTCACCCCTCCACTTT,CASSVGVDRVGNSPLHF
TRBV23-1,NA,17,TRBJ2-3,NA,TGCGCCAGCAGTCAATCGACGGGTTCCCCCCTCACAGATACGCAGTATTTT,CASSQSTGSPLTDTQYF
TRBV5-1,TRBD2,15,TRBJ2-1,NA,TGCGCCAGCAGACGGACGGGACTAGCGGGTGATGAGCAGTTCTTC,CASRRTGLAGDEQFF
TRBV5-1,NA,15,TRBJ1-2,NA,TGCGCCAGCAGCCCAGTTTTCGGGACTAACTATGGCTACACCTTC,CASSPVFGTNYGYTF
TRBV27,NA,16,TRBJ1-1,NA,TGTGCCAGCAGTACTATTACAGGAGTACGTGTCACTGAAGCTTTCTTT,CASSTITGVRVTEAFF
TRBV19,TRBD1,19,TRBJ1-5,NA,TGTGCCAGTACTACCCAATCAACAGGGGGCTGGGGCGGCAATCAGCCCCAGCATTTT,CASTTQSTGGWGGNQPQHF
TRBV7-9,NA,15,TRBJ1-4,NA,TGTGCCAGCAGCCCTAAAGGGGGTGCTAATGAAAAACTGTTTTTT,CASSPKGGANEKLFF
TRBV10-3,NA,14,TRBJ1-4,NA,TGTGCCATCCGGGGGGTGGGGCCGTCTGAAAAACTGTTTTTT,CAIRGVGPSEKLFF
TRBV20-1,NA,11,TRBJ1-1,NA,TGCAGTGCCCTGGGGGGTTCTGAAGCTTTCTTT,CSALGGSEAFF
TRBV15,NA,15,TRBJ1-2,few,TGTGCCACCAGCGGCGGGCCAGGGAGGTTCTATGGCTACACCTTC,CATSGGPGRFYGYTF
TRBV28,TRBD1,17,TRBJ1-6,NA,TGTGCCAGCAGTTTACCCAATATAGGGACAGGGAATTCACCCCTCCACTTT,CASSLPNIGTGNSPLHF
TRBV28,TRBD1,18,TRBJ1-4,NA,TGTGCCAGCAGTCTCGCGGGACAGGGAGTTGCAACTAATGAAAAACTGTTTTTT,CASSLAGQGVATNEKLFF
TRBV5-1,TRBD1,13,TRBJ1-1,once,TGCGCCAGTTCCGGGACAGGCTTTACTGAAGCTTTCTTT,CASSGTGFTEAFF
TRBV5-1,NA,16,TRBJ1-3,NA,TGCGCCAGCAGCTTGATCCCCGGGGAGGGAGGAAACACCATATATTTT,CASSLIPGEGGNTIYF
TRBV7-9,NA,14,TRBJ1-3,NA,TGTGCCAGCAGCTTGGGGAGGGCTGGAAACACCATATATTTT,CASSLGRAGNTIYF
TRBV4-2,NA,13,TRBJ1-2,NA,TGTGCCAGCAGCCAAGAGATCAGGAATGGCTACACCTTC,CASSQEIRNGYTF
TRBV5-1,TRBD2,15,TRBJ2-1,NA,TGCGCCAGCAGCCTTAGCGGGAACTCCGGAAATGAGCAGTTCTTC,CASSLSGNSGNEQFF